These 8 T cell receptor beta chains originate from one sample sequenced in a study of cytotoxic CD8 clonotypes in ibrutinib-treated CLL. Generated by immunoSEQ multiplex PCR, the TCRdb table keeps only in-frame clones and is missing some. The sample consists of 130,000 to 150,000 clones, around 80% of them appearing once. The starting material was PBMCs, obtained after 12 months of ibrutinib treatment. These receptor sequences come from a human donor with chronic lymphocytic leukemia.

The chain carries TRBV5-1 and TRBJ1-2, with TRBD1 matching over 11 bases. The CDR3 extends over 17 amino acids. Unmatched junction bases numbered 9, after V lost 2 bases and J lost 3 bases. CDR1 is SGHRS and CDR2 is YFSETQ in the germline V gene. The CDR3 is CASSFPGQGELDYGYTF. Here the CDR3 DNA reads TGCGCCAGCAGCTTTCCGGGACAGGGGGAGTTGGACTATGGCTACACCTTC.

The chain combines TRBV7-6 with TRBJ2-7, with a possible D match to TRBD2 (5 bases). The CDR3 runs 15 residues. CDR1 SGHVS and CDR2 FNYEAQ come from the germline V gene. With 1 base removed from V and 0 bases from J, the gap between germline ends came to 10 bases. This CDR3 reads CASSLEAGLSYEQYF. The CDR3 nucleotides read TGTGCCAGCAGCTTAGAGGCAGGACTCTCCTACGAGCAGTACTTC. Full variable domain (missing parts from reference TRBV7-6 and TRBJ2-7): GAGVSQSPRYKVTKRGQDVALRCDPISGHVSLYWYRQALGQGPEFLTYFNYEAQQDKSGLPNDRFSAERPEGSISTLTIQRTEQRDSAMYRCASSLEAGLSYEQYFGPGTRLTVT.

The chain joins TRBV4-3 to TRBJ2-1; D uncertain. This CDR3 has 12 residues. Germline V gene data show CDR1 as LGHNA and CDR2 as YSLEER. Trimming removed 4 bases at V and 10 bases at J, with 11 bases between. The CDR3 loop is CASSLGDREQFF. The CDR3 nucleotides are TGCGCCAGCAGCCTAGGAGATCGGGAGCAGTTCTTC.

The chain uses TRBV30 and TRBJ2-3; no reliable D call. This CDR3 is 10 amino acids long. Germline loops: CDR1 GTSNPN, CDR2 SVGIG (reference sequence). The V and J ends lost 5 bases and 2 bases respectively, with 2 bases between them. The CDR3 coding sequence is TGTGCCTGGGTCACAGATACGCAGTATTTT. This translates into CAWVTDTQYF.

The sample holds a few counts of this clone. The rearrangement uses TRBV7-9 and TRBJ2-1; tentative D call: TRBD2 (5 bases). Germline loops: CDR1 SEHNR, CDR2 FQNEAQ (reference sequence). V was clipped by 5 bases and J by 0 bases, with 11 bases between them. CDR3 length: 15 amino acids. The CDR3 loop is CASSDGMLSYNEQFF. For the CDR3, the DNA is TGTGCCAGCAGCGACGGGATGCTCTCCTACAATGAGCAGTTCTTC.

The CDR3 sequence is CASSLGRAPNYGYTF. The DNA of the CDR3 is TGTGCCAGCAGTTTAGGGCGTGCTCCTAACTATGGCTACACCTTC. The rearrangement uses TRBV27 and TRBJ1-2; D is unresolved. The CDR3 extends over 15 amino acids. Between the trimmed V and J ends, which lost 2 bases and 0 bases, there was a span of 10 bases. Germline V gene data show CDR1 as MNHEY and CDR2 as SMNVEV (reference sequence).

The genes are TRBV28 and TRBJ2-1, with 9 bases that match TRBD1. The CDR3 covers 16 residues. Germline CDR1 reads MDHEN; CDR2 reads SYDVKM. V shed 5 bases and J 2 bases; nucleotides not matched to a gene: 7. The CDR3 spells CASSPSRDRAYNEQFF. The DNA of the CDR3 is TGTGCCAGCAGTCCCAGCCGGGACAGGGCCTACAATGAGCAGTTCTTC.

V usage is TRBV25-1 and J usage is TRBJ2-2, with 7 positions matching TRBD1. Germline assignment: CDR1 MGHDK and CDR2 SYGVNS. V gave up 4 bases and J gave up 3 bases; unmatched junction bases: 11. The CDR3 length is 17 residues. CDR3 residues: CASSGPLGQLDTGELFF. The CDR3 coding sequence is TGTGCCAGCAGTGGCCCTTTGGGACAGTTGGACACCGGGGAGCTGTTTTTT.